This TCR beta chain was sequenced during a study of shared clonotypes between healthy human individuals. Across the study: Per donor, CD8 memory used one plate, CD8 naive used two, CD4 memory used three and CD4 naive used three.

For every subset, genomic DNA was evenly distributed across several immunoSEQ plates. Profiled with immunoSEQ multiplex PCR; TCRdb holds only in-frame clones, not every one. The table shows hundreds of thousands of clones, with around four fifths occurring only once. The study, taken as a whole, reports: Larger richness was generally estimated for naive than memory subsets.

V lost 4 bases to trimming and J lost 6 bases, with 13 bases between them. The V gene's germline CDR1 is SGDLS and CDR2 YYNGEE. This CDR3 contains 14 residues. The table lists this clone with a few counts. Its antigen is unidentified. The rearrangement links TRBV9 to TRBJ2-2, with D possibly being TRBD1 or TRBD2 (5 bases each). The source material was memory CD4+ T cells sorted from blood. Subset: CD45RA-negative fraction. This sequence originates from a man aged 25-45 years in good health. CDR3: CASSSRMGAGELFF. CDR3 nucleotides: TGTGCCAGCAGCTCCCGGATGGGGGCCGGGGAGCTGTTTTTT.